These T cell receptor beta chains were read from a single sample in a study of identical twins. TCRdb re-called the 5' RACE reads with MiXCR, one entry per CDR3 protein. The sample holds about 520,000 distinct CDR3 sequences; under 25% are singletons and the top ten take under 0.95%. The same data also went into a second study, on T cells expressing NK-cell markers.

Sequenced material: CD4+ T cells sorted from blood. The receptors shown here come from a woman between 18 and 29 years old in good health. Both conserved end residues are part of each CDR3. The D gene is left open where the match is weak. The listing skips clone size in some rows; elsewhere it reads once, few, many or a size class.

>TRBV2|.|few|TRBJ1-1
CASNGTMWSNTEAFF
TGTGCCAGCAACGGGACAATGTGGTCGAACACTGAAGCTTTCTTT
>TRBV5-5|TRBD1|.|TRBJ2-3
CASSFRDRVRDTQYF
TGTGCCAGCAGCTTTCGGGACAGGGTGAGAGATACGCAGTATTTT
>TRBV20-1|.|few|TRBJ1-3
CSARSEGNTIYF
TGCAGTGCTAGATCGGAGGGAAACACCATATATTTT
>TRBV24-1|TRBD1|.|TRBJ2-1
CATSDPEGANEQFF
TGTGCCACCAGTGATCCTGAGGGGGCCAATGAGCAGTTCTTC
>TRBV9|TRBD1|.|TRBJ2-1
CASSVTGGDYNEQFF
TGTGCCAGCAGCGTTACAGGGGGTGACTACAATGAGCAGTTCTTC
>TRBV5-1|.|many|TRBJ1-1
CASSLGQDSNEAFF
TGCGCCAGCAGCTTGGGTCAGGATTCGAATGAAGCTTTCTTT
>TRBV29-1|.|many|TRBJ1-2
CSVEERRDYGYTF
TGCAGCGTTGAAGAGCGGAGGGACTATGGCTACACCTTC
>TRBV12-3/TRBV12-4|.|many|TRBJ2-1
CASSLDRILQFF
TGTGCCAGCAGTTTAGATCGGATTCTGCAGTTCTTC
>TRBV20-1|.|.|TRBJ1-2
CRPSRTNYGYTF
TGCAGGCCCAGCCGGACGAACTATGGCTACACCTTC
>TRBV7-7|.|once|TRBJ2-1
CASSLVKGNEQFF
TGTGCTAGCAGCTTAGTCAAGGGGAATGAGCAGTTCTTC
>TRBV11-3|.|.|TRBJ2-7
CASSIRESYEQYF
TGTGCCAGCTCAATCAGGGAGTCCTACGAGCAGTACTTC
>TRBV20-1|.|.|TRBJ2-5
CSAFDGTQETQYF
TGCAGTGCATTCGACGGGACCCAAGAGACCCAGTACTTC
>TRBV4-3|.|many|TRBJ2-7
CASSQAYRSYEQYF
TGCGCCAGCAGCCAAGCTTACAGGAGCTACGAGCAGTACTTC
>TRBV7-2|.|once|TRBJ2-6
CATGDSGANVLTF
TGTGCCACAGGGGACTCTGGGGCCAACGTCCTGACTTTC
>TRBV20-1|.|few|TRBJ1-2
CSASTENYGYTF
TGCAGTGCTAGTACGGAGAACTATGGCTACACCTTC
>TRBV20-1|.|few|TRBJ2-3
CSARGDSPGSTDTQYF
TGCAGTGCTAGAGGGGATTCTCCAGGGAGCACAGATACGCAGTATTTT
>TRBV7-2|TRBD1|.|TRBJ1-1
CASSLPTGTVNTEAFF
TGTGCCAGCAGCTTGCCGACCGGGACAGTGAACACTGAAGCTTTCTTT
>TRBV2|.|.|TRBJ2-3
CTSSQIPRGGTRGSDTQYF
TGTACCAGCAGTCAAATCCCTCGGGGCGGGACGAGGGGTTCAGATACGCAGTATTTT
>TRBV14|TRBD1|.|TRBJ1-2
CASSQNSGTGTGYTF
TGTGCCAGCAGCCAAAACTCCGGGACAGGGACTGGCTACACCTTC
>TRBV6-1|.|.|TRBJ1-3
CASAKTSGNTIYF
TGTGCCAGCGCCAAGACCTCTGGAAACACCATATATTTT
>TRBV12-3/TRBV12-4|.|.|TRBJ2-1
CASTQTPYNEQFF
TGTGCCAGCACCCAGACACCATACAATGAGCAGTTCTTC
>TRBV5-1|.|.|TRBJ2-2
CASSLPAGTGELFF
TGCGCCAGCAGCTTGCCAGCAGGCACCGGGGAGCTGTTTTTT
>TRBV20-1|.|.|TRBJ2-1
CSARDSFYNEQFF
TGCAGTGCTAGGGACTCATTCTACAATGAGCAGTTCTTC
>TRBV5-8|.|few|TRBJ1-2
CASSLDGGDGYTF
TGTGCCAGCAGCTTGGACGGAGGGGATGGCTACACCTTC